These 17 T cell receptor beta chains originate from one sample sequenced in a study of shared clonotypes between healthy human individuals. CD8 cells regarded as naive lacked CD45RO, were positively chosen for CCR7, and omitted terminally differentiated effector memory CD45RA+ cells. Produced via immunoSEQ multiplex PCR; TCRdb's table is partial and in-frame only. The sample has roughly 600,000 clones, about 98% seen once. Sequencing was performed on naive CD8+ T cells sorted from blood. The receptors were gathered from a man under 40 in good health.

The chain is built from TRBV4-1 and TRBJ2-1; 12 positions agree with TRBD2. Germline V gives CDR1 MGHRA, CDR2 YSYEKL. There are 20 residues in the CDR3. The trim removed 2 bases at V and 6 bases at J, leaving 17 bases unmatched. The CDR3 here is CASSQPVGLAGGPRSNEQFF. The CDR3 nucleotides are TGCGCCAGCAGCCAACCTGTTGGGCTAGCGGGAGGGCCGAGGAGCAATGAGCAGTTCTTC.

The V call is TRBV4-1, the J call TRBJ2-1, with D perhaps matching TRBD1 or TRBD2 (6 bases each). The CDR3 has 14 residues. Trimming took 7 bases from V and 9 from J, leaving 19 bases between them. Germline V gene sequence: CDR1 MGHRA, CDR2 YSYEKL. In nucleotides, the CDR3 is TGCGCCAGCACTGGGGGGCAGGGTATCAGTGAGCAGTTCTTC. Translated, it gives CASTGGQGISEQFF.

This chain connects TRBV4-1 to TRBJ2-1, with 7 bases fitting TRBD2. Germline V lookup: CDR1 MGHRA, CDR2 YSYEKL. The CDR3 runs to 16 residues. V dropped 4 bases and J dropped 0; count of bases not matched to a gene: 6. The CDR3 loop reads CASSLTSASSYNEQFF. CDR3 in DNA: TGCGCCAGCAGCCTTACTAGCGCCAGCTCCTACAATGAGCAGTTCTTC.

The chain employs TRBV7-9 and TRBJ2-5; D perhaps matches TRBD2 (6 bases). CDR3 size: 16 residues. V was trimmed by 1 base and J by 4 bases, leaving 16 bases between them. Per germline, CDR1 SEHNR and CDR2 FQNEAQ (reference sequence). CDR3 residues: CASSLVLAGRSETQYF. CDR3 nucleotide sequence: TGTGCCAGCAGCTTAGTACTAGCCGGGCGGTCAGAGACCCAGTACTTC.

The chain uses TRBV15 and TRBJ2-1; the D is unclear. Germline V CDR1 and CDR2: LNHNV, YYDKDF (reference sequence). This CDR3 comprises 13 residues. Deletions cut 3 bases from V and 8 bases from J, with 11 bases between. CDR3 DNA: TGTGCCACCAGCAGGGACCTTGGGCATGAGCAGTTCTTC. Translation gives CATSRDLGHEQFF.

The chain has TRBV9 and TRBJ2-3, with 11 positions matching TRBD2. The J segment lost 2 bases and the V segment lost 3 bases, leaving 8 bases of the junction unmatched. Germline CDR1 is SGDLS and CDR2 is YYNGEE. CDR3 size: 17 residues. The CDR3 loop reads CASSAGTSGLYTDTQYF. In DNA, the CDR3 is TGTGCCAGCAGCGCCGGGACTAGCGGACTATACACAGATACGCAGTATTTT.

The chain has TRBV27 and TRBJ2-7; unclear D gene. This CDR3 spans 13 amino acids. Trimming pared 2 bases from V and 0 bases from J, leaving 5 bases between. The V gene's germline CDR1 is MNHEY and CDR2 SMNVEV (reference sequence). This chain's CDR3 is CASSLGISYEQYF. As DNA, the CDR3 is TGTGCCAGCAGTTTAGGGATCTCCTACGAGCAGTACTTC.

The chain is built from TRBV29-1 and TRBJ2-5, with TRBD2 matching over 9 bases. CDR3 length: 14 amino acids. Germline loops: CDR1 SQVTM, CDR2 ANQGSEA. Losses at the gene ends were 3 bases for V and 4 bases for J; bases not matched to a gene: 6. CDR3 region: CSVEVAGVGETQYF. CDR3 sequence (DNA): TGCAGCGTTGAGGTAGCGGGAGTGGGAGAGACCCAGTACTTC.

The chain has TRBV9 and TRBJ1-2; the D is unclear. Germline V lookup: CDR1 SGDLS, CDR2 YYNGEE. The V end was cut by 0 bases, the J end by 7 bases, with 13 bases between. This CDR3 is built from 14 residues. The DNA of the CDR3 is TGTGCCAGCAGCGTAGCTGTGGGGATATCTGGCTACACCTTC. The encoded protein is CASSVAVGISGYTF.

The rearrangement joins TRBV19 to TRBJ2-2; 7 nucleotides line up with TRBD2. In germline, CDR1 is LNHDA, CDR2 SQIVND (reference sequence). With V trimmed by 5 bases and J by 0 bases, 6 bases remained unmatched. CDR3 length: 16 residues. CDR3 bases: TGTGCCAGTAGTTCCTCTAGCGGAGCGAACACCGGGGAGCTGTTTTTT. Its protein is CASSSSSGANTGELFF.

The V and J genes are TRBV5-1 and TRBJ2-5; D unclear. This CDR3 is built from 11 residues. Trimming left V 3 bases short and J 7 bases short, with 7 bases between. The germline V gene encodes CDR1 SGHRS and CDR2 YFSETQ. The CDR3 nucleotides are TGCGCCAGCAGCTATTTAGGGACCCAGTACTTC. Translation: CASSYLGTQYF.

The chain combines TRBV2 with TRBJ2-7; D is ambiguous. The CDR3 covers 14 residues. The germline gives CDR1 SNHLY, CDR2 FYNNEI. V lost 0 bases and J lost 2, with 8 bases in between. The CDR3 DNA follows: TGTGCCAGCAGTGAAGCTAGGCAGACCTACGAGCAGTACTTC. Protein product: CASSEARQTYEQYF.

V is TRBV7-6 and J is TRBJ2-2, with 8 positions matching TRBD1. The CDR3 spans 15 residues. Germline lookup yields CDR1 SGHVS and CDR2 FNYEAQ. V lost 5 bases and J lost 3; bases outside the gene matches: 5. The CDR3 DNA sequence: TGTGCCAGCAGCGATCAGGGGGCGGACACCGGGGAGCTGTTTTTT. Its translation is CASSDQGADTGELFF.

The chain carries TRBV29-1 and TRBJ2-7; D is perhaps TRBD2 (6 bases). V gave up 6 bases and J gave up 4 bases, with 22 bases separating them. Germline V gene sequence: CDR1 SQVTM, CDR2 ANQGSEA. The CDR3 consists of 15 residues. The CDR3 region is CSVVGTGTLQYEQYF. In nucleotides, the CDR3 is TGCAGCGTAGTAGGGACCGGGACTCTGCAATACGAGCAGTACTTC.

This chain connects TRBV13 to TRBJ2-1, with 7 bases fitting TRBD2. Germline V CDR1 and CDR2: PRHDT, FYEKMQ (reference sequence). V dropped 5 bases and J dropped 8; count of bases not matched to a gene: 15. The CDR3 has 16 amino acids. The CDR3 DNA follows: TGTGCCAGCAGCGCGCCCATAGGGAGGGCCAGGGATGAGCAGTTCTTC. It codes for CASSAPIGRARDEQFF.

The CDR3 bases are TGTGCCAGCAGCCCGGGGGCCGGAGGGGCTTACAATGAGCAGTTCTTC. Amino acids: CASSPGAGGAYNEQFF. The chain couples TRBV13 to TRBJ2-1; tentatively, D is TRBD1 or TRBD2 (6 bases each). This CDR3 region has 16 residues. Trimming left V 5 bases short and J 4 bases short, with 18 bases between. Looked up from germline, CDR1 is PRHDT and CDR2 is FYEKMQ (reference sequence).

V usage is TRBV6-1 and J usage is TRBJ1-1; a possible D gene is TRBD1 (6 bases). Germline CDR1 reads MNHNS; CDR2 reads SASEGT. The CDR3 length is 12 residues. Trimming cost V 8 bases and J 5 bases, with 12 bases left between them. CDR3 protein: CASLTGMTEAFF. The CDR3 DNA is TGTGCCAGCCTTACAGGGATGACTGAAGCTTTCTTT.